Listed here are 6 T cell receptor beta chains from one sample, sequenced in a study of STAT5B mutations in CD4+ large granular lymphocyte leukemia. Data came from immunoSEQ multiplex PCR; TCRdb stores just in-frame clones and leaves some out. Seen here are around 20,000 clones, approximately 71% observed once, and the top ten hold roughly 4%. What was sequenced was CD4+ T cells from blood buffy coats. These receptors were taken from a human donor in good health.

The chain combines TRBV10-2 with TRBJ2-1; 8 nucleotides agree with TRBD2. Trimming removed 4 bases from V and 0 bases from J; junction bases left unmatched: 17. Germline V gene lookup returns CDR1 WSHSY and CDR2 SAAADI. The CDR3 length is 20 residues. DNA for the CDR3: TGCGCCAGCAGTGGCACTGGGGAACTAGCGGACCAAAGCTCCTACAATGAGCAGTTCTTC. This sequence encodes CASSGTGELADQSSYNEQFF.

J is TRBJ2-2 and V is TRBV28; D remains ambiguous. Germline lookup yields CDR1 MDHEN and CDR2 SYDVKM. The CDR3 consists of 14 residues. Trimming took off 7 bases at V and 5 bases at J, with 14 bases between the two ends. The CDR3 DNA sequence: TGTGCCAGCACCTACGGCGGAGTTACCGGGGAGCTGTTTTTT. Amino acid sequence: CASTYGGVTGELFF.

The V and J genes are TRBV25-1 and TRBJ1-6; TRBD1 matches at 9 bases. V lost 2 bases and J lost 7; bases outside the gene matches: 3. The CDR3 totals 15 residues. The V gene's germline CDR1 is MGHDK and CDR2 SYGVNS. For the CDR3, the DNA is TGTGCCAGCAGTGAACAGGGACAGGGAAATTCACCCCTCCACTTT. Amino acids: CASSEQGQGNSPLHF.

This clone was picked up a small number of times. The chain uses TRBV7-6 and TRBJ1-1, with D unresolved. Deletions cut 6 bases from V and 5 bases from J, with 10 bases between. Germline V gene lookup returns CDR1 SGHVS and CDR2 FNYEAQ. CDR3 length: 12 residues. The CDR3 is CASSGRDTEAFF. For the CDR3, the DNA is TGTGCCAGCAGTGGGAGGGATACTGAAGCTTTCTTT.

The V call is TRBV11-3, the J call TRBJ1-1; D is undetermined. From germline, CDR1 is SGHNT and CDR2 YENEEA. CDR3 length: 11 amino acids. V dropped 1 base and J dropped 11 bases, with 8 bases sitting between them. The CDR3 reads CASSLGMTAFF. The CDR3 DNA sequence: TGTGCCAGCAGCTTAGGGATGACGGCTTTCTTT.

J is TRBJ2-2 and V is TRBV6-5; perhaps TRBD2 as D (5 bases). Germline V gene sequence: CDR1 MNHEY, CDR2 SVGAGI. The CDR3 is 15 amino acids. The V end was cut by 8 bases, the J end by 5 bases, with 18 bases between. CDR3 bases: TGTGCCAGCCGATCGGGGTTCGTCGGGACCGGGGAGCTGTTTTTT. This codes for CASRSGFVGTGELFF.